This T cell receptor beta chain is from a study of regulatory T cells in long-lasting Graves disease. General study results and limits: It was peripheral blood alone, not thyroid tissue, that was studied.

Building of the TCR beta libraries involved iRepertoire HTBI primers and Arm-PCR of CDR3 regions. Authors' processing steps: Across the samples, identification revealed fewer than 75 TRBV and roughly 13 TRBJ segments. TCRdb ran MiXCR on the multiplex PCR reads and lists one entry per CDR3 protein. TCRdb's processing, not the authors' own work, is the source of the V and J calls. This repertoire shows hundreds of thousands of distinct CDR3 sequences, 15% to 20% found once; its top ten account for 38%. Sample time point: newly diagnosed GD, antithyroid drugs for less than 3 months. The authors made the TCR library using RNA they extracted from PBMCs. This CDR3 has 15 amino acids. The V end was cut by 5 bases, the J end by 0 bases, with 8 bases between. Germline assignment: CDR1 LGHDT and CDR2 YNNKEL (reference sequence). On this clonotype: What it recognizes is unknown.

The origin of this receptor is a female donor with Graves disease. This sequence joins TRBV3-1 and TRBJ2-6; D call uncertain. The sequenced sample was peripheral blood mononuclear cells (PBMCs), obtained at new diagnosis, from a patient treated with antithyroid drugs. This chain's CDR3 is CASSYSGSGANVLTF. CDR3 nucleotides: TGTGCCAGCAGCTATTCGGGCTCTGGGGCCAACGTCCTGACTTTC.